This T cell receptor (beta chain) derives from a study of molecular identifiers for immune sequencing clone quantification. General study findings and limits: Amid approximately 1 million naive cells, spiked Jurkat TCR RNA from one cell was reportedly still detectable.

As to this clonotype: Its antigen is unknown.

Using its own MiXCR run on the PCR reads, TCRdb lists one record per CDR3 protein. The sample lists roughly 320,000 distinct CDR3 sequences, 20% to 25% seen once, with under 0.95% in the top ten. The CDR3 totals 12 residues. V was trimmed by 3 bases and J by 12 bases, leaving 15 bases between them. The V and J genes are TRBV12-3 or TRBV12-4 and TRBJ2-7, with D maybe TRBD2 (5 bases). The clonotype comes from a human donor in good health. Some libraries in this study had Jurkat cell RNA spiked in. Sequencing was performed on naive CD8+ T cells from blood, with Jurkat cell RNA spiked in. The subset here: FACS-sorted CD8+CD4-CCR7+CD45RA+ naive T cells. The CDR3 DNA follows: TGTGCCAGCAGTTTTTCGCTAGCTGGTTTGTACTTC. Its translation is CASSFSLAGLYF.